The 29 T cell receptor beta chains presented below share a single source sample, sequenced in a study of T cell changes during pregnancy in multiple sclerosis. TCRdb keeps only in-frame clones here, not all; method: immunoSEQ multiplex PCR. This table has about 45,000 clones, over 85% appearing once. The sample was peripheral blood, taken in the first trimester of pregnancy. All receptors derive from a female donor with multiple sclerosis, enrolled in a pregnancy study.

A single count supports this clone. The chain employs TRBV5-1 and TRBJ1-5; TRBD1 agrees at 8 bases. Germline CDR1 SGHRS, CDR2 YFSETQ. V shed 4 bases, J shed 2 bases, and the junction held 11 bases outside the gene matches. This CDR3 comprises 17 residues. CDR3 loop: CASSERRGRFRNQPQHF. The CDR3 DNA reads TGCGCCAGCAGCGAACGCAGGGGGCGTTTTCGCAATCAGCCCCAGCATTTT.

CDR3 in amino acids: CASSESISGGYGYTF. The CDR3 coding sequence is TGTGCCAGCAGTGAATCGATCTCAGGGGGCTATGGCTACACCTTC. The chain joins TRBV6-1 to TRBJ1-2; 7 bases match TRBD1. The CDR3 is 15 residues long. Germline V lookup: CDR1 MNHNS, CDR2 SASEGT. Trimming removed 2 bases from V and 4 bases from J; junction bases left unmatched: 7.

This rearrangement joins TRBV28 to TRBJ1-6; 7 bases match TRBD1. V was clipped by 2 bases and J by 9 bases; unmatched bases: 7. The germline CDR1 and CDR2 sequences are MDHEN and SYDVKM. This CDR3 comprises 15 residues. CDR3 amino acids: CASSLNRGSRSPLHF. The CDR3, as DNA: TGTGCCAGCAGTTTAAACAGGGGAAGTCGTTCACCCCTCCACTTT. Supplemented by reference TRBV28 and TRBJ1-6, the full variable domain reads DVKVTQSSRYLVKRTGEKVFLECVQDMDHENMFWYRQDPGLGLRLIYFSYDVKMKEKGDIPEGYSVSREKKERFSLILESASTNQTSMYLCASSLNRGSRSPLHFGNGTRLTVT.

This chain uses TRBV7-9 with TRBJ2-7; 9 positions match TRBD1. The CDR3 runs 14 residues. V lost 4 bases and J lost 5; bases outside the gene matches: 6. Germline lookup yields CDR1 SEHNR and CDR2 FQNEAQ (reference sequence). The CDR3, as DNA: TGTGCCAGCAGCTCCTCCGGGACAGGGAACGAGCAGTACTTC. Protein product: CASSSSGTGNEQYF.

V usage is TRBV5-1 and J usage is TRBJ1-4, with D unresolved. Trimming took 4 bases from V and 0 from J, leaving 13 bases between them. CDR3 length equals 16 residues. Germline V gene lookup returns CDR1 SGHRS and CDR2 YFSETQ. CDR3 in amino acids: CASSPRGQATNEKLFF. The CDR3 DNA is TGCGCCAGCAGCCCCAGAGGGCAGGCAACTAATGAAAAACTGTTTTTT.

The chain has TRBV5-1 and TRBJ2-7, with 9 positions matching TRBD1. The germline CDR1 and CDR2 sequences are SGHRS and YFSETQ. This CDR3 region has 12 residues. V was clipped by 5 bases and J by 5 bases; unmatched bases: 2. The CDR3 region has the DNA TGCGCCAGCAGGGGACAGGGAGACGAGCAGTACTTC. Protein sequence: CASRGQGDEQYF.

The chain uses TRBV9 and TRBJ1-1, with a tentative D call TRBD1 (6 bases). Germline V lookup: CDR1 SGDLS, CDR2 YYNGEE. The CDR3 loop spans 14 amino acids. Deletions cut 0 bases from V and 1 base from J, with 7 bases between. The CDR3 DNA reads TGTGCCAGCAGCGTAGGGGGACAGAACACTGAAGCTTTCTTT. This gives the protein CASSVGGQNTEAFF.

In the case of this clone: Other DNA sequences from this sample encode an identical CDR3 as well. CDR3 amino acids: CASSITGDAPGELFF. The CDR3 DNA reads as TGCGCCAGTAGCATAACCGGAGACGCCCCCGGGGAGCTGTTTTTT. The V gene is TRBV5-1, the J gene TRBJ2-2; no firm D call. Germline assignment: CDR1 SGHRS and CDR2 YFSETQ. Trimming stripped 8 bases from V and 6 bases from J, with 20 bases between. The CDR3 runs to 15 residues.

The chain is built from TRBV5-6 and TRBJ1-2; 7 bases line up with TRBD1. The CDR3 has 15 residues. Germline CDR1 SGHDT, CDR2 YYEEEE. With 4 bases clipped from V and 4 bases from J, the junction kept 10 bases outside the gene matches. In nucleotides, the CDR3 is TGTGCCAGCAGCGCACCCCGGACAGGCGGCTATGGCTACACCTTC. Translating gives CASSAPRTGGYGYTF.

V usage is TRBV6-6 and J usage is TRBJ2-7; TRBD1 might be the D (6 bases). Trimming removed 6 bases from V and 6 bases from J, with 18 bases in between. Germline V gives CDR1 MNHNY, CDR2 SVGAGI (reference sequence). This CDR3 contains 14 residues. CDR3 sequence: CASRGPRQGFEQYF. CDR3 bases: TGTGCCAGCAGGGGCCCGAGGCAGGGGTTCGAGCAGTACTTC.

This clone was detected once. J is TRBJ1-4 and V is TRBV19; the match to TRBD1 covers 7 bases. V shed 7 bases, J shed 6 bases, and the junction held 11 bases outside the gene matches. This CDR3 is built from 15 residues. Germline-derived CDR1 and CDR2 are LNHDA and SQIVND (reference sequence). CDR3 loop: CASKRQGSLDEKLFF. For the CDR3, the DNA is TGTGCCAGTAAACGACAGGGATCTTTGGATGAAAAACTGTTTTTT. The entire variable domain, with the rest obtained from reference TRBV19 and TRBJ1-4, is as follows: DGGITQSPKYLFRKEGQNVTLSCEQNLNHDAMYWYRQDPGQGLRLIYYSQIVNDFQKGDIAEGYSVSREKKESFPLTVTSAQKNPTAFYLCASKRQGSLDEKLFFGSGTQLSVL.

The chain uses TRBV9 and TRBJ1-1; a weak D match, TRBD1 (5 bases). Germline V gene lookup returns CDR1 SGDLS and CDR2 YYNGEE. The V and J ends lost 0 bases and 4 bases respectively, with 13 bases between them. The CDR3 loop spans 15 amino acids. The CDR3 nucleotides read TGTGCCAGCAGCGTAGGGCAGGGCTTCGTCACTGAAGCTTTCTTT. Translated: CASSVGQGFVTEAFF. The full variable domain, in which reference TRBV9 and TRBJ1-1 provide the parts outside the CDR3, is DSGVTQTPKHLITATGQRVTLRCSPRSGDLSVYWYQQSLDQGLQFLIQYYNGEERAKGNILERFSAQQFPDLHSELNLSSLELGDSALYFCASSVGQGFVTEAFFGQGTRLTVV.

The chain is built from TRBV5-1 and TRBJ2-7; a weak D match, TRBD1 (6 bases). This CDR3 has 14 amino acids. Germline assignment: CDR1 SGHRS and CDR2 YFSETQ. V dropped 0 bases and J dropped 2 bases, with 9 bases sitting between them. As DNA, the CDR3 is TGCGCCAGCAGCTTGGGACAGGCGACCTACGAGCAGTACTTC. Translating gives CASSLGQATYEQYF.

The chain is built from TRBV30 and TRBJ2-1; 8 bases map to TRBD2. V was clipped by 2 bases and J by 10 bases; unmatched bases: 10. The CDR3 is made up of 14 amino acids. Looked up from germline, CDR1 is GTSNPN and CDR2 is SVGIG (reference sequence). The CDR3 DNA reads TGTGCCTGGAGTTTTGGAGCGGGGGCCCGGGAGCAGTTCTTC. This encodes CAWSFGAGAREQFF.

V usage is TRBV7-2 and J usage is TRBJ2-7; D is unresolved. This CDR3 is built from 15 residues. Germline CDR1 and CDR2: SGHTA and FQGNSA. Trimming removed 5 bases from V and 0 bases from J, with 14 bases in between. CDR3 loop: CASSPRTASSYEQYF. The CDR3, as DNA: TGTGCCAGCAGCCCCCGTACCGCGAGCTCCTACGAGCAGTACTTC.

The V call is TRBV4-1, the J call TRBJ2-7; D is uncertain. This CDR3 comprises 13 residues. Trimming removed 4 bases at V and 6 bases at J, with 13 bases between. Germline V gene sequence: CDR1 MGHRA, CDR2 YSYEKL. The DNA of the CDR3 is TGCGCCAGCAGCCTAACCGCCGGGTTCGAGCAGTACTTC. This sequence encodes CASSLTAGFEQYF.

The chain is built from TRBV4-1 and TRBJ1-2; 8 bases are a match to TRBD1. Looked up from germline, CDR1 is MGHRA and CDR2 is YSYEKL. This CDR3 has 14 amino acids. With 5 bases clipped from V and 5 bases from J, the junction kept 7 bases outside the gene matches. The CDR3 reads CASSIAGGPYGYTF. CDR3 nucleotides: TGCGCCAGCAGCATAGCAGGGGGCCCTTATGGCTACACCTTC.

The rearrangement uses TRBV9 and TRBJ2-3; tentatively, D is TRBD1 (5 bases). There are 16 residues in the CDR3. Trimming took off 0 bases at V and 4 bases at J, with 15 bases between the two ends. The germline V gene has CDR1 SGDLS and CDR2 YYNGEE. The CDR3 loop reads CASSVALQGPADTQYF. As DNA, the CDR3 is TGTGCCAGCAGCGTAGCTCTTCAGGGTCCAGCAGATACGCAGTATTTT.

This chain connects TRBV10-3 to TRBJ2-3; 10 bases align to TRBD2. CDR1 is ENHRY and CDR2 is SYGVKD in the germline V gene. The CDR3 is made up of 16 amino acids. The junction had 11 bases not matched to a gene; V was cut back by 7 bases and J by 4 bases. The chain's CDR3 is CAIKPAGGPWADTQYF. In nucleotides, the CDR3 is TGTGCCATCAAACCAGCGGGGGGGCCATGGGCAGATACGCAGTATTTT.

This chain joins TRBV9 and TRBJ2-3; D is perhaps TRBD1 (6 bases). Looked up from germline, CDR1 is SGDLS and CDR2 is YYNGEE. This CDR3 is built from 14 residues. Trimming took 1 base from V and 4 from J, leaving 10 bases between them. The CDR3 sequence: CASSVNRAADTQYF. The CDR3 DNA reads as TGTGCCAGCAGCGTAAACAGGGCGGCAGATACGCAGTATTTT.

The chain joins TRBV18 to TRBJ2-7; maybe TRBD1 (5 bases). This CDR3 spans 14 amino acids. Trimming took 4 bases from V and 2 from J, leaving 12 bases between them. Germline loops: CDR1 KGHSH, CDR2 LQKENI. The CDR3 loop is CASSLLWGAYEQYF. In nucleotides, the CDR3 is TGTGCCAGCTCACTTCTCTGGGGCGCCTACGAGCAGTACTTC.

The chain combines TRBV11-3 with TRBJ2-1, with D possibly matching TRBD1 (5 bases). This CDR3 contains 16 residues. Trimming stripped 5 bases from V and 5 bases from J, with 19 bases between. Germline V gene data show CDR1 as SGHNT and CDR2 as YENEEA. The CDR3 reads CASSATFPRANNEQFF. CDR3 sequence (DNA): TGTGCCAGCAGCGCGACCTTCCCCAGGGCGAACAATGAGCAGTTCTTC.

This clone was counted a single time. The chain employs TRBV9 and TRBJ2-1, with 8 bases matching TRBD1. Germline V CDR1 and CDR2: SGDLS, YYNGEE. The CDR3 has 14 residues. The ends lost 4 bases at V and 3 bases at J; junction bases unmatched: 3. In nucleotides, the CDR3 is TGTGCCAGCAGCCAGGGGACAGGCTACAATGAGCAGTTCTTC. Its protein is CASSQGTGYNEQFF.

J is TRBJ1-1 and V is TRBV5-1; the match to TRBD1 covers 7 bases. V shed 4 bases and J 1 base; nucleotides not matched to a gene: 4. The V gene's germline CDR1 is SGHRS and CDR2 YFSETQ. The CDR3 covers 14 residues. The CDR3 is CASSPQGQNTEAFF. CDR3 bases: TGCGCCAGCAGCCCACAGGGGCAGAACACTGAAGCTTTCTTT.

The chain carries TRBV18 and TRBJ1-4; 8 bases are shared with TRBD1. The V segment lost 4 bases and the J segment 7 bases; nucleotides outside the gene matches: 8. Germline V gene sequence: CDR1 KGHSH, CDR2 LQKENI. The length of the CDR3 is 15 residues. The DNA for the CDR3 is TGTGCCAGCTCACAATCAGGGGGCCTCCTTGAAAAACTGTTTTTT. This translates into CASSQSGGLLEKLFF.

This clone appeared a single time. The chain carries TRBV11-2 and TRBJ1-5; 11 bases match TRBD1. V trimming: 5 bases; J trimming: 4 bases; junction bases outside the gene matches: 7. This CDR3 is 16 amino acids long. Germline values: CDR1 SGHAT, CDR2 FQNNGV. The CDR3: CASSPGTGGMNQPQHF. The CDR3 nucleotides are TGTGCCAGCAGCCCTGGGACAGGGGGGATGAATCAGCCCCAGCATTTT.

The count of this clone is one. The V call is TRBV29-1, the J call TRBJ1-2, with a weak D call TRBD1 (5 bases). This CDR3 comprises 13 residues. Trimming stripped 4 bases from V and 6 bases from J, with 15 bases between. Per the germline V gene, CDR1 is SQVTM and CDR2 is ANQGSEA. CDR3 sequence: CSVGAGKWNGYTF. The DNA for the CDR3 is TGCAGCGTTGGGGCAGGGAAATGGAATGGCTACACCTTC.

The chain uses TRBV5-1 and TRBJ1-5, with D perhaps matching TRBD1 (5 bases). V gave up 2 bases and J gave up 2 bases, with 5 bases separating them. CDR1 and CDR2 from the germline V gene are SGHRS and YFSETQ. This CDR3 is built from 13 residues. The CDR3 reads CASSLQGNQPQHF. The DNA for the CDR3 is TGCGCCAGCAGCTTACAGGGCAATCAGCCCCAGCATTTT.

The chain is built from TRBV10-3 and TRBJ1-5; D possibly corresponds to TRBD1 (6 bases). From germline, CDR1 is ENHRY and CDR2 SYGVKD. Deletions cut 1 base from V and 0 bases from J, with 10 bases between. The CDR3 contains 16 residues. The CDR3: CAISEWDTYSNQPQHF. The CDR3 region has the DNA TGTGCCATCAGTGAGTGGGACACGTATAGCAATCAGCCCCAGCATTTT.